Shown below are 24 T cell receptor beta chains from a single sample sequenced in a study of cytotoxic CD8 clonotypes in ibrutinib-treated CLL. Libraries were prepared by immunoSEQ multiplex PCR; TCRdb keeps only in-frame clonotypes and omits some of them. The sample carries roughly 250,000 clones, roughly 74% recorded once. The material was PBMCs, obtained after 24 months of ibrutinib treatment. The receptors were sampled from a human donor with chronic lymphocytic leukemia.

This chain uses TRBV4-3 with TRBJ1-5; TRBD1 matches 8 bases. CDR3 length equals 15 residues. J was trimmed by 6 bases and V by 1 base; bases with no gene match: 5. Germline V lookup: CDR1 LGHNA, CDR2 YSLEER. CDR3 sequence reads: CASSQATGGGQPQHF. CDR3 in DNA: TGCGCCAGCAGCCAAGCAACAGGGGGTGGTCAGCCCCAGCATTTT.

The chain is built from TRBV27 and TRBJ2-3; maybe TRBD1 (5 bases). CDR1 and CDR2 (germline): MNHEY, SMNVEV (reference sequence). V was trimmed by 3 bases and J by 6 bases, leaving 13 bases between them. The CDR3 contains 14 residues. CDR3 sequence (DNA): TGTGCCAGCAGTTTCCTCAGGGCGCCCGATACGCAGTATTTT. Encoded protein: CASSFLRAPDTQYF.

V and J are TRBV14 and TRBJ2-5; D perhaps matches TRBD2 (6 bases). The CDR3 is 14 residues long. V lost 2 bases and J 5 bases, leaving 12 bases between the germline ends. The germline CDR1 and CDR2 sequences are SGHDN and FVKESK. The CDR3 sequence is CASSQPGGTETQYF. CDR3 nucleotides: TGTGCCAGCAGCCAACCGGGCGGGACGGAGACCCAGTACTTC.

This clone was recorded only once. The DNA for the CDR3 is TGTGCCAGTTCCGGACTAGTCACCGGGGAGCTGTTTTTT. It translates to CASSGLVTGELFF. The V and J genes are TRBV19 and TRBJ2-2, with 7 positions matching TRBD2. V lost 8 bases and J lost 4; bases outside the gene matches: 4. This CDR3 spans 13 amino acids. Germline CDR1 and CDR2: LNHDA and SQIVND (reference sequence). The full variable domain, in which reference TRBV19 and TRBJ2-2 provide the parts outside the CDR3, is DGGITQSPKYLFRKEGQNVTLSCEQNLNHDAMYWYRQDPGQGLRLIYYSQIVNDFQKGDIAEGYSVSREKKESFPLTVTSAQKNPTAFYLCASSGLVTGELFFGEGSRLTVL.

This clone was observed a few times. The CDR3 loop reads CASSPTRPNNEQFF. DNA for the CDR3: TGTGCCAGCAGTCCGACTAGACCCAACAATGAGCAGTTCTTC. The rearrangement uses TRBV28 and TRBJ2-1, with D possibly TRBD2 on 6 matching bases. V was cut by 5 bases and J by 5 bases, with 13 bases left in between. Germline CDR1 MDHEN, CDR2 SYDVKM. This CDR3 region has 14 residues.

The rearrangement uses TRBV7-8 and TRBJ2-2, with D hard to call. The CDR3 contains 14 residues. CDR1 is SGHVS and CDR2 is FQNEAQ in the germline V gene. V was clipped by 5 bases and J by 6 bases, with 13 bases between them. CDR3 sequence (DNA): TGTGCCAGCAGCCGAAGTTCGGGTCCCGGGGAGCTGTTTTTT. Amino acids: CASSRSSGPGELFF.

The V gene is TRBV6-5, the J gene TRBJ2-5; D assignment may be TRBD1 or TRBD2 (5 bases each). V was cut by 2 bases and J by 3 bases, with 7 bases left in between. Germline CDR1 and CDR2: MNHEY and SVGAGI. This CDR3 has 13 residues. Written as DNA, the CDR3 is TGTGCCAGCAGTTACGGGGGAGAAGAGACCCAGTACTTC. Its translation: CASSYGGEETQYF.

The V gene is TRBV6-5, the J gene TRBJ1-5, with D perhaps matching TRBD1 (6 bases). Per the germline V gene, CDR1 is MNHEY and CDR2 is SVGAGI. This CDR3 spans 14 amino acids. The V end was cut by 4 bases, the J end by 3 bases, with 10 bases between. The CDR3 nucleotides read TGTGCCAGCAGTTCAGGGGCCATCAATCAGCCCCAGCATTTT. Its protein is CASSSGAINQPQHF.

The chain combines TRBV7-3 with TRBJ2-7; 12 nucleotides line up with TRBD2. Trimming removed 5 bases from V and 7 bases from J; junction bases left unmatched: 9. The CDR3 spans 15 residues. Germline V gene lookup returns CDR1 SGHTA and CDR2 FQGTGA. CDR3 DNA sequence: TGTGCCAGCAGCCGGGGACTAGCGGGTCTGGGGGAGCAGTACTTC. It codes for CASSRGLAGLGEQYF. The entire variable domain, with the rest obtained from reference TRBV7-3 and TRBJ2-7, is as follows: GAGVSQTPSNKVTEKGKYVELRCDPISGHTALYWYRQSLGQGPEFLIYFQGTGAADDSGLPNDRFFAVRPEGSVSTLKIQRTERGDSAVYLCASSRGLAGLGEQYFGPGTRLTVT.

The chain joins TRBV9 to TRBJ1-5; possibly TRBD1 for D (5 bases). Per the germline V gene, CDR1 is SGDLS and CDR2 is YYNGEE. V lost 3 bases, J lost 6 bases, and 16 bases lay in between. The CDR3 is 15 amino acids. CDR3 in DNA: TGTGCCAGCAGCGCTCTTGCCGGGACGGGTCAGCCCCAGCATTTT. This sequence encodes CASSALAGTGQPQHF.

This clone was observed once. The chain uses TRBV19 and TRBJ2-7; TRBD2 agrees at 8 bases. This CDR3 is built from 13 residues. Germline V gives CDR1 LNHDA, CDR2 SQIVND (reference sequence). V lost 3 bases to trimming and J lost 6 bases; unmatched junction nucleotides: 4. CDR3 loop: CASSMTSVAEQYF. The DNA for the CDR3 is TGTGCCAGTAGTATGACTAGCGTGGCCGAGCAGTACTTC.

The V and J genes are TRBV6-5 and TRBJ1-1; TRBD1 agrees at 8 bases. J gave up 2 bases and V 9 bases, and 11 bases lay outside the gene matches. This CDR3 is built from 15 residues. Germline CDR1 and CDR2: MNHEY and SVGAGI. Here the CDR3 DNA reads TGTGCCAGTTCCGATGATGACAGGGGTAACACTGAAGCTTTCTTT. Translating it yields CASSDDDRGNTEAFF.

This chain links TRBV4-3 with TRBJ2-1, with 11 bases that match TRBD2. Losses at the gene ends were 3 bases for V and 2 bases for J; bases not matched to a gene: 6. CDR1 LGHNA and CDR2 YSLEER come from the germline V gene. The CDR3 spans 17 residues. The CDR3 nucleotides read TGCGCCAGCAGCCACGAAATAGCGGGAGGGACCTACAATGAGCAGTTCTTC. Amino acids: CASSHEIAGGTYNEQFF.

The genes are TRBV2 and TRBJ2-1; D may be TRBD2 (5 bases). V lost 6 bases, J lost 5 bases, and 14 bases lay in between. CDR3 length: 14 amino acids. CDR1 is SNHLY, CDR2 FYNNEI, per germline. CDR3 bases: TGTGCCAGCAGCCCTACCGGGAAAAACAATGAGCAGTTCTTC. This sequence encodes CASSPTGKNNEQFF.

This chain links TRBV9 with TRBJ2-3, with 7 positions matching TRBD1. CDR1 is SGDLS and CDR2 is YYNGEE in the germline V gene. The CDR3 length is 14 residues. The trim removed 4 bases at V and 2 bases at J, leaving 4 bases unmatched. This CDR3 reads CASSTGTVTDTQYF. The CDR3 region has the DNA TGTGCCAGCAGCACAGGGACAGTCACAGATACGCAGTATTTT.

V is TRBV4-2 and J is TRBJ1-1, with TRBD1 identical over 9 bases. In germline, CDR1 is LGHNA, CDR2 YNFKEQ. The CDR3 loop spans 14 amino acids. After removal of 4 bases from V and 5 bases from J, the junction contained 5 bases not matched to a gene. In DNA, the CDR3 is TGTGCCAGCAGCCCCGGGACAGGGTTTACTGAAGCTTTCTTT. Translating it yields CASSPGTGFTEAFF.

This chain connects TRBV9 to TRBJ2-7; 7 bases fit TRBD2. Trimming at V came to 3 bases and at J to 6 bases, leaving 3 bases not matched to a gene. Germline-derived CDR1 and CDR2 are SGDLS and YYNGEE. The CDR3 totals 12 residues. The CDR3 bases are TGTGCCAGCAGCGCTGGGGGGGGCGAGCAGTACTTC. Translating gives CASSAGGGEQYF.

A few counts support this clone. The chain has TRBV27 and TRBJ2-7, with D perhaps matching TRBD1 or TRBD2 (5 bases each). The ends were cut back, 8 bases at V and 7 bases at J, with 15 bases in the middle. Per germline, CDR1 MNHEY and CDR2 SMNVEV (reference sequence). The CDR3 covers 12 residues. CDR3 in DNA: TGTGCCAGCGGCTGGGGGTCGGGGGAGCAGTACTTC. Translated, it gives CASGWGSGEQYF.

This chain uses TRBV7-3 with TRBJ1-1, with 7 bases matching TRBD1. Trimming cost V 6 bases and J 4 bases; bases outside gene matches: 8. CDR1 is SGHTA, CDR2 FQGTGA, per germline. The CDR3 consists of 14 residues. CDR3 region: CASSPRQGSTEAFF. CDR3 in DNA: TGTGCCAGCAGTCCTAGACAGGGAAGCACTGAAGCTTTCTTT.

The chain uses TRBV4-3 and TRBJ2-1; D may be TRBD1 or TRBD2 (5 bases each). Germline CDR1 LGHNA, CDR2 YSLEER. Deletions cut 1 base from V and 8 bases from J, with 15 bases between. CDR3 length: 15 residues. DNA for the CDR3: TGCGCCAGCAGCCAAGGGGGGATGTCTTTCGATGAGCAGTTCTTC. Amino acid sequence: CASSQGGMSFDEQFF.

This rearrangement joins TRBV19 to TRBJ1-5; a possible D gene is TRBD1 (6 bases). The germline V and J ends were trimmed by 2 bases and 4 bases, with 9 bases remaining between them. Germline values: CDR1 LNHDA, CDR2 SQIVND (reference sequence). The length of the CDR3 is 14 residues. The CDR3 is CASSINRDNQPQHF. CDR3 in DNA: TGTGCCAGTAGTATAAACAGGGATAATCAGCCCCAGCATTTT.

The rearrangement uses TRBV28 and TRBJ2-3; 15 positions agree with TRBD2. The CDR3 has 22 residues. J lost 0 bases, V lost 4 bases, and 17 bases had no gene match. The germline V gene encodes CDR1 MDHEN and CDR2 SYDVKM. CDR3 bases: TGTGCCAGCAGTTCATCTGGTCCGGGACTAGCGGGAGGAACTACTAGCACAGATACGCAGTATTTT. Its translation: CASSSSGPGLAGGTTSTDTQYF. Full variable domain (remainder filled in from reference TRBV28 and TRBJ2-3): DVKVTQSSRYLVKRTGEKVFLECVQDMDHENMFWYRQDPGLGLRLIYFSYDVKMKEKGDIPEGYSVSREKKERFSLILESASTNQTSMYLCASSSSGPGLAGGTTSTDTQYFGPGTRLTVL.

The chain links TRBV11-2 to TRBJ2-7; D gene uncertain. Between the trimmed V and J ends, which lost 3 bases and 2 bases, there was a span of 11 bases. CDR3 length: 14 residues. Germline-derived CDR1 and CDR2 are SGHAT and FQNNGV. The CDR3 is CASSFGRSTYEQYF. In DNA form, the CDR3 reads TGTGCCAGCAGCTTTGGCAGGTCTACCTACGAGCAGTACTTC.

CDR3 protein: CASSEAGLAFF. The CDR3 DNA reads as TGCGCCAGCAGCGAAGCAGGGTTAGCTTTCTTT. The chain employs TRBV5-1 and TRBJ1-1; D possibly corresponds to TRBD1 (5 bases). Germline V gives CDR1 SGHRS, CDR2 YFSETQ. The CDR3 extends over 11 amino acids. Deletions cut 4 bases from V and 10 bases from J, with 11 bases between.